Following are 14 T cell receptor beta chains from one sample sequenced in a study of blood T cell repertoires in COVID-19. Sequencing used immunoSEQ multiplex PCR; TCRdb keeps in-frame clones, though not all of them. The sample includes about 220,000 clones, about 86% of them seen just once. Sequencing input: peripheral blood. The receptors derive from a woman under 40 who had recovered from COVID-19.

This chain connects TRBV3-1 (or the pseudogene TRBV3-2) to TRBJ1-4; D possibly corresponds to TRBD1 (6 bases). V lost 8 bases, J lost 2 bases, and 15 bases lay in between. The CDR3 length is 15 residues. Germline V gives CDR1 LGHDT, CDR2 YNNKEL (reference sequence). The CDR3 DNA is TGTGCCAGCGGCAGGGGAGCTGCGACTAATGAAAAACTGTTTTTT. Translated: CASGRGAATNEKLFF.

This clone was observed a single time. The chain couples TRBV7-3 to TRBJ1-1; TRBD1 is a possible D gene (6 bases). V lost 5 bases, J lost 6 bases, and 10 bases lay in between. Germline CDR1 reads SGHTA; CDR2 reads FQGTGA. The CDR3 runs to 12 residues. As DNA, the CDR3 is TGTGCCAGCAGCGTGGGACACTCTGAAGCTTTCTTT. Translation gives CASSVGHSEAFF. Supplemented by reference TRBV7-3 and TRBJ1-1, the full variable domain reads GAGVSQTPSNKVTEKGKYVELRCDPISGHTALYWYRQSLGQGPEFLIYFQGTGAADDSGLPNDRFFAVRPEGSVSTLKIQRTERGDSAVYLCASSVGHSEAFFGQGTRLTVV.

The chain is built from TRBV27 and TRBJ2-7; no clear D. The length of the CDR3 is 13 residues. Germline V lookup: CDR1 MNHEY, CDR2 SMNVEV (reference sequence). With 6 bases removed from V and 2 bases from J, the gap between germline ends came to 11 bases. The CDR3 spells CASSYARAYEQYF. The CDR3 DNA sequence: TGTGCCAGCAGCTACGCGCGCGCCTACGAGCAGTACTTC.

The rearrangement links TRBV11-3 to TRBJ2-7, with 10 bases fitting TRBD2. Germline CDR1 SGHNT, CDR2 YENEEA. The CDR3 spans 13 residues. The trim removed 2 bases at V and 6 bases at J, leaving 1 base unmatched. For the CDR3, the DNA is TGTGCCAGCAGCTTAATAGCGGGAGGCGAGCAGTACTTC. Translation gives CASSLIAGGEQYF.

There are many counts of this clone. V usage is TRBV4-2 and J usage is TRBJ2-3; tentative D call: TRBD2 (5 bases). The CDR3 spans 17 residues. The germline gives CDR1 LGHNA, CDR2 YNFKEQ. V was shortened by 0 bases and J by 6 bases, with 19 bases between the two germline ends. The chain's CDR3 is CASSQDHPSQMGDTQYF. The CDR3 DNA is TGTGCCAGCAGCCAAGATCATCCTAGCCAAATGGGGGATACGCAGTATTTT.

The chain joins TRBV28 to TRBJ2-1; no firm D call. V shed 2 bases and J shed 0 bases, with 5 bases lying between them. Germline CDR1 is MDHEN and CDR2 is SYDVKM. This CDR3 is built from 14 residues. DNA of the CDR3: TGTGCCAGCAGTTTAGAGATCTCCTACAATGAGCAGTTCTTC. Protein sequence: CASSLEISYNEQFF.

The genes are TRBV4-1 and TRBJ1-5, with 7 bases that match TRBD1. Germline CDR1 is MGHRA and CDR2 is YSYEKL. The CDR3 covers 15 residues. Trimming at V came to 5 bases and at J to 3 bases, leaving 7 bases not matched to a gene. The CDR3 region has the DNA TGCGCCAGCAGCGTAGGACAGGCGACCAATCAGCCCCAGCATTTT. This translates into CASSVGQATNQPQHF.

As regards this clone: This sample also contains other DNA sequences that code for the same CDR3. The genes are TRBV9 and TRBJ2-7; 8 nucleotides align to TRBD1. With 4 bases clipped from V and 2 bases from J, the junction kept 5 bases outside the gene matches. Germline V lookup: CDR1 SGDLS, CDR2 YYNGEE. This CDR3 region has 14 residues. The CDR3 is CASSPGQGAYEQYF. Written as DNA, the CDR3 is TGTGCCAGCAGCCCCGGACAGGGAGCCTACGAGCAGTACTTC.

This chain uses TRBV18 with TRBJ2-1; 8 bases match TRBD2. Germline CDR1 is KGHSH and CDR2 is LQKENI. V lost 3 bases and J lost 6; bases outside the gene matches: 7. CDR3 size: 15 residues. CDR3 region: CASSPTSREGNEQFF. DNA for the CDR3: TGTGCCAGCTCACCCACCAGTCGGGAGGGCAATGAGCAGTTCTTC.

V is TRBV24-1 and J is TRBJ2-2; 9 nucleotides match TRBD1. From germline, CDR1 is KGHDR and CDR2 SFDVKD. V gave up 1 base and J gave up 4 bases; unmatched junction bases: 9. CDR3 length: 18 residues. CDR3 coding DNA: TGTGCCACCAGTGATTTCCCGACAGGGGGGACCGGCACCGGGGAGCTGTTTTTT. This gives the protein CATSDFPTGGTGTGELFF.

The rearrangement joins TRBV6-1 to TRBJ1-6; D call uncertain. V shed 2 bases and J shed 8 bases, with 4 bases lying between them. The germline V gene has CDR1 MNHNS and CDR2 SASEGT. The CDR3 is 12 amino acids. The CDR3 loop is CASSELDSPLHF. CDR3 coding DNA: TGTGCCAGCAGTGAATTAGATTCACCCCTCCACTTT.

This sequence joins TRBV5-6 and TRBJ1-5; D possibly corresponds to TRBD1 (5 bases). V lost 4 bases and J lost 0, with 14 bases in between. This CDR3 region has 16 residues. Germline values: CDR1 SGHDT, CDR2 YYEEEE. The CDR3 nucleotides are TGTGCCAGCAGCCGCAGACAGACCTATAGCAATCAGCCCCAGCATTTT. It codes for CASSRRQTYSNQPQHF.

This clone was recorded a few times. The chain uses TRBV2 and TRBJ1-2; 9 bases agree with TRBD1. Germline loops: CDR1 SNHLY, CDR2 FYNNEI. Trimming took 5 bases from V and 3 from J; bases not matched to a gene: 4. The CDR3 length is 14 residues. In DNA form, the CDR3 reads TGTGCCAGCAGTCCGGACAGGGGCGACTATGGCTACACCTTC. Translating gives CASSPDRGDYGYTF. Full variable domain (missing parts from reference TRBV2 and TRBJ1-2): EPEVTQTPSHQVTQMGQEVILRCVPISNHLYFYWYRQILGQKVEFLVSFYNNEISEKSEIFDDQFSVERPDGSNFTLKIRSTKLEDSAMYFCASSPDRGDYGYTFGSGTRLTVV.

This clone was observed once. The chain has TRBV10-3 and TRBJ1-4; the D gene is possibly TRBD1 (5 bases). Trimming cost V 0 bases and J 5 bases, with 22 bases left between them. The CDR3 contains 19 residues. Per germline, CDR1 ENHRY and CDR2 SYGVKD. The CDR3 loop reads CAISESHPSGGARNEKLFF. For the CDR3, the DNA is TGTGCCATCAGTGAGTCGCACCCGAGTGGAGGGGCACGAAATGAAAAACTGTTTTTT.